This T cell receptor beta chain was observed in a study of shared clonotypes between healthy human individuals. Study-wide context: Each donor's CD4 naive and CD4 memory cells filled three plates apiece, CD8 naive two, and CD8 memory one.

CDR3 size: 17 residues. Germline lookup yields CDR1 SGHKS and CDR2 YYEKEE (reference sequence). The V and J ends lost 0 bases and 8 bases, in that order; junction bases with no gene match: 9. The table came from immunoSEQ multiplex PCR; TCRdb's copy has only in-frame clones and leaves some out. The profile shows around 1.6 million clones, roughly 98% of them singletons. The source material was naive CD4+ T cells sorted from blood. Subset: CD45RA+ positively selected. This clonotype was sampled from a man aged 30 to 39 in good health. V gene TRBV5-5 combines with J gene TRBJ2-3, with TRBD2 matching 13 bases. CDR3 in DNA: TGTGCCAGCAGCTTGGTGGGCGGGACTAGCGGGATGACTACGCAGTATTTT. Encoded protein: CASSLVGGTSGMTTQYF.